This passage covers 13 T cell receptor beta chains from one sample sequenced in a study of blood T cell repertoires in COVID-19. Only in-frame clones appear in the TCRdb table, and some are missing; sequencing was by immunoSEQ multiplex PCR. The table has over 400,000 clones, around 86% seen once; the top ten hold 1.4%. Sequencing was done on a sample of peripheral blood. These receptors were taken from a woman in her twenties or thirties with active or convalescent COVID-19.

This clone has a single count. The same CDR3 also results from other DNA sequences found in this sample. The chain combines TRBV12-3 or TRBV12-4 with TRBJ1-3; D ambiguous. This CDR3 is 12 amino acids long. Trimming removed 3 bases at V and 3 bases at J, with 3 bases between. The CDR3 nucleotides read TGTGCCAGCAGTTTTAGTGGAAACACCATATATTTT. Its protein is CASSFSGNTIYF.

This chain uses TRBV3-1 (or the pseudogene TRBV3-2) with TRBJ2-1; TRBD2 is a possible D gene (7 bases). Trimming shortened V by 3 bases and J by 4 bases, and 13 bases separated the two germline ends. The CDR3 extends over 15 amino acids. Germline V CDR1 and CDR2: LGHDT, YNNKEL (reference sequence). CDR3 in amino acids: CASSHWGGQYNEQFF. The CDR3 DNA reads as TGTGCCAGCAGCCATTGGGGGGGCCAATACAATGAGCAGTTCTTC.

This chain joins TRBV10-3 and TRBJ1-1, with D perhaps matching TRBD1 (5 bases). The CDR3 sequence is 11 residues long. Trimming cost V 3 bases and J 7 bases, with 6 bases left between them. The V gene's germline CDR1 is ENHRY and CDR2 SYGVKD. DNA of the CDR3: TGTGCCATCAGTGAAGGGGTTGAAGCTTTCTTT. Protein: CAISEGVEAFF.

The chain uses TRBV6-6 and TRBJ2-7; 9 bases line up with TRBD1. Germline trimming cut 7 bases from V and 2 bases from J; bases unmatched to any gene: 6. Per germline, CDR1 MNHNY and CDR2 SVGAGI (reference sequence). This CDR3 has 14 amino acids. The CDR3: CASNPGQGAYEQYF. The CDR3, as DNA: TGTGCCAGCAACCCGGGACAGGGCGCCTACGAGCAGTACTTC.

J is TRBJ1-1 and V is TRBV2, with D possibly TRBD1 on 5 matching bases. CDR1 is SNHLY, CDR2 FYNNEI, per germline. The CDR3 spans 11 residues. Trimming took 8 bases from V and 7 from J, leaving 11 bases between them. The chain's CDR3 is CASFGGGEAFF. The CDR3 coding sequence is TGTGCCAGCTTTGGGGGAGGTGAAGCTTTCTTT. The whole variable domain, remainder taken from reference TRBV2 and TRBJ1-1, is EPEVTQTPSHQVTQMGQEVILRCVPISNHLYFYWYRQILGQKVEFLVSFYNNEISEKSEIFDDQFSVERPDGSNFTLKIRSTKLEDSAMYFCASFGGGEAFFGQGTRLTVV.

This rearrangement joins TRBV6-5 to TRBJ2-3; no clear D. Looked up from germline, CDR1 is MNHEY and CDR2 is SVGAGI. This CDR3 has 13 residues. Trimming removed 6 bases from V and 5 bases from J, with 12 bases in between. The CDR3 is CASSRLVEDTQYF. CDR3 in DNA: TGTGCCAGCAGCCGACTGGTGGAAGATACGCAGTATTTT.

The chain combines TRBV27 with TRBJ1-3; TRBD1 agrees at 9 bases. The trim removed 6 bases at V and 7 bases at J, leaving 10 bases unmatched. The CDR3 runs to 15 residues. CDR1 and CDR2 from the germline V gene are MNHEY and SMNVEV (reference sequence). The CDR3 sequence is CASSVLGTGRNTIYF. The CDR3 region has the DNA TGTGCCAGCAGCGTACTCGGGACAGGGAGGAACACCATATATTTT.

The chain has TRBV5-1 and TRBJ1-1; possible D gene TRBD1, 5 bases. Germline CDR1 and CDR2: SGHRS and YFSETQ. Trimming pared 4 bases from V and 3 bases from J, leaving 10 bases between. The CDR3 sequence is 13 residues long. The CDR3 region has the DNA TGCGCCAGCAGCGTTGGGGCGGACACTGAAGCTTTCTTT. Translating gives CASSVGADTEAFF.

The chain is built from TRBV5-5 and TRBJ1-6, with 8 bases matching TRBD1. With 4 bases clipped from V and 9 bases from J, the junction kept 6 bases outside the gene matches. The CDR3 loop spans 14 amino acids. Germline V gene lookup returns CDR1 SGHKS and CDR2 YYEKEE (reference sequence). In DNA, the CDR3 is TGTGCCAGCAGCAGGGACAGGATTACTTCACCCCTCCACTTT. Translating it yields CASSRDRITSPLHF.

This chain links TRBV27 with TRBJ1-2, with D possibly TRBD1 on 6 matching bases. The CDR3 totals 15 residues. V was cut by 7 bases and J by 7 bases, with 22 bases left in between. Germline CDR1 MNHEY, CDR2 SMNVEV (reference sequence). The CDR3 protein is CASTPTGGPPSGYTF. CDR3 nucleotides: TGTGCCAGCACCCCGACCGGGGGGCCCCCAAGTGGCTACACCTTC.

The genes are TRBV30 and TRBJ2-3; 13 bases fit TRBD2. The CDR3 covers 17 residues. Germline V lookup: CDR1 GTSNPN, CDR2 SVGIG (reference sequence). The trim removed 0 bases at V and 4 bases at J, leaving 7 bases unmatched. The CDR3 loop is CAWSVRRTSGSADTQYF. As DNA, the CDR3 is TGTGCCTGGAGTGTACGTCGGACTAGCGGGAGTGCAGATACGCAGTATTTT.

In its sample, this clone was seen once. The chain couples TRBV19 to TRBJ1-1; 8 bases line up with TRBD1. V lost 11 bases and J lost 0; bases outside the gene matches: 11. This CDR3 is built from 15 residues. CDR1 is LNHDA and CDR2 is SQIVND in the germline V gene (reference sequence). In nucleotides, the CDR3 is TGTGCCGCCCACACAGGGGGTGGAATGAACACTGAAGCTTTCTTT. Protein: CAAHTGGGMNTEAFF.

This rearrangement joins TRBV15 to TRBJ1-3, with 9 bases aligning to TRBD1. Germline-derived CDR1 and CDR2 are LNHNV and YYDKDF (reference sequence). The ends lost 2 bases at V and 1 base at J; junction bases unmatched: 3. The CDR3 is 16 residues long. CDR3 bases: TGTGCCACCAGCAGATACGACAGGGGGTCTGGAAACACCATATATTTT. Its protein product is CATSRYDRGSGNTIYF.